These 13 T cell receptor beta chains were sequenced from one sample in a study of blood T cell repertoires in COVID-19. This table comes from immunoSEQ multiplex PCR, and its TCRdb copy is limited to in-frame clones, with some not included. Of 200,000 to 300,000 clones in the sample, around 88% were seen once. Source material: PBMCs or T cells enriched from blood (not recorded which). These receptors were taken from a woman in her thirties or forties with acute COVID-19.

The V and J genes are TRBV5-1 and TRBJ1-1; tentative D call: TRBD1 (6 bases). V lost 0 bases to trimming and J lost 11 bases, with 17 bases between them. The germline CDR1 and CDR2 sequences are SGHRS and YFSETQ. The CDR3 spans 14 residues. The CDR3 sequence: CASSLGTEARKAFF. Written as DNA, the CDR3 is TGCGCCAGCAGCTTGGGGACAGAGGCTCGTAAGGCTTTCTTT. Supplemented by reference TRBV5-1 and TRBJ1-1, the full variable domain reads KAGVTQTPRYLIKTRGQQVTLSCSPISGHRSVSWYQQTPGQGLQFLFEYFSETQRNKGNFPGRFSGRQFSNSRSEMNVSTLELGDSALYLCASSLGTEARKAFFGQGTRLTVV.

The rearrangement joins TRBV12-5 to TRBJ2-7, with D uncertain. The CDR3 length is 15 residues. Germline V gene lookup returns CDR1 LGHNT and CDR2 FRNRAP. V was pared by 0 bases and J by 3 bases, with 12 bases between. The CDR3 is CASGLVDEAGYEQYF. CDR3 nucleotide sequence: TGTGCTAGTGGTTTGGTAGACGAGGCCGGCTACGAGCAGTACTTC.

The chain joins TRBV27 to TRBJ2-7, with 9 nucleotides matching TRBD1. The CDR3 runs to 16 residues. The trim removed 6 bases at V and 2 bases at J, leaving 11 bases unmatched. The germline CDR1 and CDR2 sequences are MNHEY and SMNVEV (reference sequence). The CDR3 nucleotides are TGTGCCAGCAGAGTATCCGGGACAGGGCAAGCCTACGAGCAGTACGTC. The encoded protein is CASRVSGTGQAYEQYV.

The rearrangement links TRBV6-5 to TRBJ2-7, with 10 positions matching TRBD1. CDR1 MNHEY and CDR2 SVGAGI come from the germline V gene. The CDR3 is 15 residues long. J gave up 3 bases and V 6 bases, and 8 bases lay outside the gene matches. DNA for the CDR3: TGTGCCAGCAGGCCGGGACAGGGGATCATCTACGAGCAGTACTTC. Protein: CASRPGQGIIYEQYF.

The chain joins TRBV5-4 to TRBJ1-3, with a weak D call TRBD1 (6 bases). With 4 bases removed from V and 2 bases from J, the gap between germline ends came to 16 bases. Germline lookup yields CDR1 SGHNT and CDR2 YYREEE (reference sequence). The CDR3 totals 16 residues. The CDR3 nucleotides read TGTGCCAGCAGCCCGTCCGGGGGGCAGGCTGGAAACACCATATATTTT. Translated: CASSPSGGQAGNTIYF.

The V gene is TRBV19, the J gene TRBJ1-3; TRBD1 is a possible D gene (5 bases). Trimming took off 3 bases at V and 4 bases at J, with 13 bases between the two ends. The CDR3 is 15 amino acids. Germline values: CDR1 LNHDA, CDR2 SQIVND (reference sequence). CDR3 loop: CASSISGDFGNTIYF. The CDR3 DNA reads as TGTGCCAGTAGTATCTCCGGGGACTTCGGAAACACCATATATTTT.

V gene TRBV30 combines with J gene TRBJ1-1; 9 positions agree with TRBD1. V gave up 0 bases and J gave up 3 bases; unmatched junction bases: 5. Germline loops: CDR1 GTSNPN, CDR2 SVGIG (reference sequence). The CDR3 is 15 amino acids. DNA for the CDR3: TGTGCCTGGAGTGTACCGGACAGGGGACACACTGAAGCTTTCTTT. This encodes CAWSVPDRGHTEAFF.

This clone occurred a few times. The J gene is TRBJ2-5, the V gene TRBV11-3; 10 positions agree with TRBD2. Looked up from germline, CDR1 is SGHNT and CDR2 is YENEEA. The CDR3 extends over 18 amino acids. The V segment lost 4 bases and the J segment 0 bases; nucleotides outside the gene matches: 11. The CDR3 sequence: CASSSWASGSGHQETQYF. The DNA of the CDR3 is TGTGCCAGCAGCTCCTGGGCTAGCGGGAGCGGCCACCAAGAGACCCAGTACTTC.

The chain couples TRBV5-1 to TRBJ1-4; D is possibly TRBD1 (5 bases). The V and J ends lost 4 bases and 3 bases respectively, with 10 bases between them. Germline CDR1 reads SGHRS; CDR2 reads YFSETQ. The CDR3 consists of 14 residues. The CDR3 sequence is CASSRAGANEKLFF. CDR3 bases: TGCGCCAGCAGCCGGGCGGGGGCTAATGAAAAACTGTTTTTT.

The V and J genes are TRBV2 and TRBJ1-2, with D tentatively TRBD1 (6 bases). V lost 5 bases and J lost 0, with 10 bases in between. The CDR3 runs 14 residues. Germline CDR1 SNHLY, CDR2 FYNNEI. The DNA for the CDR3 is TGTGCCAGCAGTTTAGGGACATCTAACTATGGCTACACCTTC. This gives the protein CASSLGTSNYGYTF.

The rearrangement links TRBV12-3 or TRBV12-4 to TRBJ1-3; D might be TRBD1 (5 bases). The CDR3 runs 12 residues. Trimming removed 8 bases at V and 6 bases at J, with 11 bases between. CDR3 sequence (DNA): TGTGCCAGCGCGACAGACATAAACACCATATATTTT. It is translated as CASATDINTIYF.

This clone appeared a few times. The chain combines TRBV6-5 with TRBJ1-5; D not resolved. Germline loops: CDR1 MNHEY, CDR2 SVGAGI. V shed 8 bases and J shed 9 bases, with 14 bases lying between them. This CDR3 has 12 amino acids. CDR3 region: CASYLRERPQHF. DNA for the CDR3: TGTGCCAGCTACTTAAGGGAGCGGCCCCAGCATTTT.

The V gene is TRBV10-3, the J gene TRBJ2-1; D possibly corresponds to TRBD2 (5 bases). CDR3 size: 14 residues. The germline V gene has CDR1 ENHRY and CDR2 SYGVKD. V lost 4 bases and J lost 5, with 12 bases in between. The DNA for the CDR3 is TGTGCCATCAGTGGGAGGCTAGGGAACAATGAGCAGTTCTTC. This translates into CAISGRLGNNEQFF.